Listed below are T cell receptor beta chains from one sample, sequenced in a study of cytomegalovirus exposure and HLA in healthy donors. Sequencing used immunoSEQ multiplex PCR; TCRdb keeps in-frame clones, though not all of them. The data show 150,000 or so clones, with about nine tenths seen just once and about 6.7% held by the top ten. The sample was PBMCs. Source of these receptors: a woman aged 25 to 39 in good health and CMV-seropositive. Each CDR3 is given with its conserved first and last residue. A D gene is named only where the DNA matches it firmly. Only part of the rows carry a size: once, few, many, or a class if the clone is expanded.

>TRBV4-1|NA|NA|TRBJ1-6
CASSRLGGDSPLHF
TGCGCCAGCAGCCGTCTAGGGGGAGACTCACCCCTCCACTTT
>TRBV5-1|TRBD2|NA|TRBJ2-7
CASSFGTSTSGNEQYF
TGCGCCAGCAGCTTTGGGACATCGACTAGCGGGAACGAGCAGTACTTC
>TRBV28|TRBD2|once|TRBJ2-1
CASSLNSGVYNEQFF
TGTGCCAGCAGTTTAAATAGCGGGGTTTACAATGAGCAGTTCTTC
>TRBV7-9|TRBD2|NA|TRBJ2-3
CASSQTGLADTQYF
TGTGCCAGCAGCCAAACCGGACTAGCAGATACGCAGTATTTT
>TRBV5-6|NA|NA|TRBJ2-3
CASSLGTSRISTDTQYF
TGTGCCAGCAGCTTGGGAACCTCTAGGATAAGCACAGATACGCAGTATTTT
>TRBV29-1|TRBD1|NA|TRBJ2-3
CSVEDPGQGDTDTQYF
TGCAGCGTTGAAGATCCCGGACAGGGGGACACAGATACGCAGTATTTT
>TRBV9|TRBD1|NA|TRBJ2-7
CASSAGQAGYEQYF
TGTGCCAGCAGCGCAGGACAGGCTGGGTACGAGCAGTACTTC
>TRBV6-5|NA|NA|TRBJ2-1
CASRTDSYNEQFF
TGTGCCAGCAGAACGGACAGTTACAATGAGCAGTTCTTC
>TRBV19|NA|NA|TRBJ2-5
CASSLGGPIRQETQYF
TGTGCCAGTAGTTTAGGGGGGCCCATCCGGCAAGAGACCCAGTACTTC
>TRBV2|TRBD2|NA|TRBJ2-1
CASRASGGAYEQFF
TGTGCCAGCCGAGCGAGCGGGGGGGCCTATGAGCAGTTCTTC
>TRBV13|NA|NA|TRBJ1-6
CASSRGGSSYNSPLHF
TGTGCCAGCAGCCGCGGGGGGAGCTCCTATAATTCACCCCTCCACTTT
>TRBV2|TRBD1|NA|TRBJ2-3
CASSVRDRPLVDTQYF
TGTGCCAGCAGCGTCAGGGACAGGCCTCTCGTAGATACGCAGTATTTT
>TRBV5-4|TRBD1|NA|TRBJ2-5
CASSYRQGQETQYF
TGTGCCAGCAGCTATCGACAGGGACAAGAGACCCAGTACTTC
>TRBV9|TRBD2|NA|TRBJ2-3
CASSVGLASSDTQYF
TGTGCCAGCAGCGTAGGACTAGCCTCATCAGATACGCAGTATTTT
>TRBV7-2|NA|once|TRBJ1-6
CASSLDIYNSPLHF
TGTGCCAGCAGCTTGGACATATATAATTCACCCCTCCACTTT
>TRBV27|NA|NA|TRBJ1-5
CASSPLWGGNQPQHF
TGTGCCAGCAGTCCCCTTTGGGGGGGAAATCAGCCCCAGCATTTT
>TRBV10-3|TRBD1|NA|TRBJ1-2
CAISLGQGYGYTF
TGTGCCATCAGCCTGGGACAGGGATATGGCTACACCTTC
>TRBV28|TRBD1|NA|TRBJ2-4
CASLGKTGVNIQYF
TGTGCCAGCCTCGGCAAGACAGGGGTGAACATTCAGTACTTC
>TRBV9|TRBD2|NA|TRBJ2-1
CASSVVAGGSYNEQFF
TGTGCCAGCAGCGTAGTAGCGGGGGGCTCCTACAATGAGCAGTTCTTC
>TRBV29-1|TRBD1|once|TRBJ2-7
CSVGDRGYEQYF
TGCAGCGTTGGGGACAGGGGTTACGAGCAGTACTTC
>TRBV5-6|NA|NA|TRBJ1-1
CASSLGQGKNTEAFF
TGTGCCAGCAGCCTTGGTCAGGGTAAAAACACTGAAGCTTTCTTT
>TRBV9|TRBD2|NA|TRBJ2-5
CASSGAGIQETQYF
TGTGCCAGCAGTGGAGCGGGGATCCAAGAGACCCAGTACTTC
>TRBV9|NA|NA|TRBJ1-1
CASSGGGYTEAFF
TGTGCCAGCAGCGGCGGGGGGTACACTGAAGCTTTCTTT
>TRBV4-1|NA|NA|TRBJ2-1
CASSREIRQSSYNEQFF
TGCGCCAGCAGCCGCGAGATCAGACAGAGCTCCTACAATGAGCAGTTCTTC
>TRBV6-5|NA|NA|TRBJ1-2
CASSYEGFYGYTF
TGTGCCAGCAGTTATGAGGGATTCTATGGCTACACCTTC
>TRBV5-1|TRBD1|NA|TRBJ1-1
CASSPRDRGLMNTEAFF
TGCGCCAGCAGCCCCCGGGACAGGGGGCTCATGAACACTGAAGCTTTCTTT
>TRBV6-1|TRBD1|NA|TRBJ2-7
CASRTRDSSYEQYF
TGTGCCAGCAGGACCAGGGACAGCTCCTACGAGCAGTACTTC
>TRBV27|NA|NA|TRBJ2-2
CASTLVGQGAGELFF
TGTGCCAGCACCCTCGTAGGACAAGGGGCCGGGGAGCTGTTTTTT
>TRBV4-1|TRBD2|NA|TRBJ2-1
CASSLWAGESYNEQFF
TGCGCCAGCAGCCTCTGGGCGGGGGAATCCTACAATGAGCAGTTCTTC
>TRBV7-9|TRBD1|NA|TRBJ1-2
CASSSRRDRIDYGYTF
TGTGCCAGCAGCTCCCGCCGGGACAGAATAGACTATGGCTACACCTTC
>TRBV5-3|NA|NA|TRBJ1-5
CARSIQGGQPQHF
TGTGCCAGAAGCATACAGGGAGGGCAGCCCCAGCATTTT
>TRBV9|NA|once|TRBJ2-3
CASSVALPWREGTDTQYF
TGTGCCAGCAGCGTAGCTCTCCCCTGGAGGGAAGGTACAGATACGCAGTATTTT
>TRBV5-1|NA|NA|TRBJ1-1
CASSPDFSANTEAFF
TGCGCCAGCAGCCCAGATTTCAGCGCGAACACTGAAGCTTTCTTT
>TRBV9|TRBD2|NA|TRBJ2-2
CASSVDSSGGRNTGELFF
TGTGCCAGCAGCGTAGATTCCAGCGGGGGACGGAACACCGGGGAGCTGTTTTTT
>TRBV27|NA|NA|TRBJ1-2
CASSFRGNYGYTF
TGTGCCAGCAGTTTTCGCGGTAACTATGGCTACACCTTC
>TRBV7-8|NA|NA|TRBJ2-7
CASSFSRLSYEQYF
TGTGCCAGCAGCTTTAGCCGTCTCTCCTACGAGCAGTACTTC
>TRBV5-4|TRBD1|NA|TRBJ2-5
CASSSKTGEETQYF
TGTGCCAGCAGCTCTAAGACAGGGGAGGAGACCCAGTACTTC
>TRBV6-6|TRBD1|NA|TRBJ2-3
CASSEPGQGRDTQYF
TGTGCCAGCAGTGAGCCGGGACAGGGGAGAGATACGCAGTATTTT
>TRBV5-1|TRBD1|NA|TRBJ2-1
CASSSPPGGWNEQFF
TGCGCCAGCAGCTCCCCGCCAGGGGGCTGGAATGAGCAGTTCTTC
>TRBV28|NA|once|TRBJ2-3
CASSFPFRSDTQYF
TGTGCCAGCAGTTTTCCATTCAGGTCAGATACGCAGTATTTT